The following is a T cell receptor (beta chain) sequence with its context. This entry is derived from a study of blood T cell repertoires in COVID-19. Looking at the study overall: All recovered Cohort 3 donors got two negative PCRs, got clearance, or saw symptom resolution. The analysed material was cDNA or gDNA that came from T cells, B-cell-depleted T cells, or PBMCs. Collection of acute and convalescent COVID-19 samples took place in the United States, Italy and Spain.

Profiling relied on immunoSEQ multiplex PCR, and the TCRdb table lists in-frame clones only, not all of them. Of approximately 150,000 clones listed, over 70% are singletons. Enrollees, roughly 18 to 89 years old, lived in approximately 24 US areas. The CDR3 extends over 13 amino acids. Germline V CDR1 and CDR2: LNHNV, YYDKDF (reference sequence). Trimming took off 4 bases at V and 7 bases at J, with 10 bases between the two ends. This sequence was found in a man aged 45-60 years in a cohort exposed to, infected with or recovered from COVID-19 (not recorded which). The V call is TRBV15, the J call TRBJ2-2; no clear D. The sample taken for sequencing was PBMCs or T cells enriched from blood (not recorded which). In nucleotides, the CDR3 is TGTGCCACCAGCAAGCTTATTGGCGGGGAGCTGTTTTTT. Translating it yields CATSKLIGGELFF.